Listed below are T cell receptor beta chains from one sample, sequenced in a study of somatic mutations in cytotoxic T cells in rheumatoid arthritis. Data came from immunoSEQ multiplex PCR; TCRdb stores just in-frame clones and leaves some out. This table holds 15,000 to 20,000 clones, approximately 79% found once. Input material: CD8+ T cells sorted from blood. The origin of the receptors is an adult with rheumatoid arthritis. The conserved cysteine and the conserved F or W are not part of the CDR3 here. Each record gives: J gene, V gene, CDR3 length, CDR3 protein.

TRBJ2-7	TRBV4-3	12	ASRPGLGTYEQY
TRBJ1-1	TRBV6-4	13	ASSEGTDGSTEAF
TRBJ2-7	TRBV29-1	10	SVRTSGKVQY
TRBJ2-7	TRBV4-3	16	ASSQDLASGSVSYEQY
TRBJ2-3	TRBV10-3	14	AIRGRTGTNTDTQY
TRBJ1-2	TRBV29-1	12	SGEDPRFNYGYT
TRBJ2-2	TRBV28	10	ASSLNTGELF
TRBJ1-2	TRBV4-3	15	ASSQGLKQLRDYGYT
TRBJ1-2	TRBV7-9	12	ASSLGDRGQGYT
TRBJ2-2	TRBV28	10	AILQGTGELF
TRBJ1-5	TRBV25-1	13	ASSDLTNSNQPQH
TRBJ2-1	TRBV6-5	14	ASSYSGLYSYNEQF
TRBJ1-4	TRBV25-1	13	ASSGDRASGEKLF
TRBJ2-3	TRBV7-7	12	ASSLRGRTDTQY
TRBJ2-2	TRBV6-4	12	ASSDSIEAGELF
TRBJ2-7	TRBV5-1	13	ASSLTAGGSYEQY
TRBJ1-5	TRBV19	13	ASSGGQGAVQPQH
TRBJ2-1	TRBV2	13	ASTRLEASYNEQF
TRBJ2-1	TRBV9	11	ASSVSGGNEQF
.	TRBV29-1	12	SVDGGGSSYEQY
TRBJ2-7	TRBV4-3	13	ASSQESQGSSEQY
TRBJ2-5	TRBV7-9	12	ASSLAGFGETQY
TRBJ2-5	TRBV7-8	13	ASSPRDRGQETQY
TRBJ2-1	TRBV27	12	ASSSGGGPREQF
TRBJ1-3	TRBV4-3	14	ASSQDRAGTGNTIY
TRBJ2-1	TRBV10-2	11	ASINHPGGEQF
TRBJ2-3	TRBV5-5	13	ASSFLRGSADTQY
TRBJ2-1	TRBV10-3	11	AITGESTNEQF
TRBJ2-5	TRBV28	15	ASSPPRWREMWETQY
TRBJ2-1	TRBV7-9	10	ASSLPIYEQF
TRBJ2-3	TRBV25-1	11	ASSGTGVDTQY
TRBJ1-1	TRBV6-5	13	ASSDSRQGVDEAF
TRBJ1-3	TRBV4-1	13	ASSQDTGSGNTIY
TRBJ2-7	TRBV9	15	ASSVEGSGRAPYEQY
TRBJ2-1	TRBV5-1	17	ASSLSQRASSGTMGEQF
TRBJ2-1	TRBV9	12	ASRGSGSRSEQF
TRBJ2-7	TRBV7-6	11	ASSLDSSYEQY
TRBJ2-7	TRBV7-3	13	ASSLIGGGKYEQY
TRBJ1-1	TRBV27	12	ASSYGAGGTEAF
TRBJ2-3	TRBV10-1	15	ASRMTSGRAGTDTQY